The 15 T cell receptor beta chains reported below all come from one sample, sequenced in a study of T cell responses to AZD1222 COVID-19 vaccine. The data were produced by immunoSEQ multiplex PCR, yet TCRdb's version contains in-frame clones alone and is incomplete. The sample contains some 140,000 clones, around 90% of which appear only once. Sequenced material: peripheral blood, taken 28 days after the second AZD1222 dose. The receptors originated from an adult who received the AZD1222 COVID-19 vaccine.

The V gene is TRBV3-1 (or the pseudogene TRBV3-2), the J gene TRBJ2-1, with TRBD2 matching over 8 bases. CDR1 is LGHDT and CDR2 is YNNKEL in the germline V gene (reference sequence). V was clipped by 0 bases and J by 9 bases; unmatched bases: 10. The CDR3 is 16 residues long. CDR3 bases: TGTGCCAGCAGCCAAGATCGGACTCACGGGGGGGGTGAGCAGTTCTTC. It is translated as CASSQDRTHGGGEQFF.

A single count supports this clone. The rearrangement uses TRBV9 and TRBJ2-6; 7 nucleotides align to TRBD1. V was clipped by 0 bases and J by 0 bases; unmatched bases: 0. The germline V gene has CDR1 SGDLS and CDR2 YYNGEE. The CDR3 runs to 16 residues. CDR3 nucleotides: TGTGCCAGCAGCGTAGGGGACAGCTCTGGGGCCAACGTCCTGACTTTC. It yields the protein CASSVGDSSGANVLTF. The variable domain in full, completed from reference TRBV9 and TRBJ2-6, reads DSGVTQTPKHLITATGQRVTLRCSPRSGDLSVYWYQQSLDQGLQFLIQYYNGEERAKGNILERFSAQQFPDLHSELNLSSLELGDSALYFCASSVGDSSGANVLTFGAGSRLTVL.

V usage is TRBV6-5 and J usage is TRBJ2-7; TRBD1 aligns across 7 bases. The CDR3 is 15 amino acids. The V gene's germline CDR1 is MNHEY and CDR2 SVGAGI. The V and J ends lost 0 bases and 3 bases, in that order; junction bases with no gene match: 5. For the CDR3, the DNA is TGTGCCAGCAGTTACTCGACAGGGTCCCGCTACGAGCAGTACTTC. As protein: CASSYSTGSRYEQYF.

This chain joins TRBV28 and TRBJ2-2; possibly TRBD1 for D (6 bases). The V and J ends lost 1 base and 7 bases respectively, with 10 bases between them. The CDR3 consists of 14 residues. Germline-derived CDR1 and CDR2 are MDHEN and SYDVKM. The CDR3 is CASSLSGAGGELFF. The DNA of the CDR3 is TGTGCCAGCAGTTTATCAGGGGCGGGCGGGGAGCTGTTTTTT. The full variable domain, in which reference TRBV28 and TRBJ2-2 provide the parts outside the CDR3, is DVKVTQSSRYLVKRTGEKVFLECVQDMDHENMFWYRQDPGLGLRLIYFSYDVKMKEKGDIPEGYSVSREKKERFSLILESASTNQTSMYLCASSLSGAGGELFFGEGSRLTVL.

This sequence joins TRBV29-1 and TRBJ1-1; TRBD1 matches at 9 bases. V lost 6 bases, J lost 3 bases, and 5 bases stayed unmatched. CDR1 and CDR2 from the germline V gene are SQVTM and ANQGSEA. This CDR3 contains 13 residues. Here the CDR3 reads CSVDRGVDTEAFF. The CDR3 region has the DNA TGCAGCGTCGACAGGGGGGTAGACACTGAAGCTTTCTTT. Combining the CDR3 with reference TRBV29-1 and TRBJ1-1 gives the whole variable domain SAVISQKPSRDICQRGTSLTIQCQVDSQVTMMFWYRQQPGQSLTLIATANQGSEATYESGFVIDKFPISRPNLTFSTLTVSNMSPEDSSIYLCSVDRGVDTEAFFGQGTRLTVV.

The rearrangement uses TRBV6-5 and TRBJ1-3, with 9 positions matching TRBD1. V was clipped by 4 bases and J by 1 base; unmatched bases: 5. Germline CDR1 and CDR2: MNHEY and SVGAGI. There are 16 residues in the CDR3. The CDR3 reads CASSSGQGRSGNTIYF. CDR3 in DNA: TGTGCCAGCAGTTCGGGACAGGGTAGATCTGGAAACACCATATATTTT.

The CDR3 coding sequence is TGTGCCAGCAATGGACAGGGGAACACTGAAGCTTTCTTT. This translates into CASNGQGNTEAFF. The chain carries TRBV2 and TRBJ1-1; TRBD1 agrees at 8 bases. Germline V gene lookup returns CDR1 SNHLY and CDR2 FYNNEI. The CDR3 contains 13 residues. The V and J ends lost 7 bases and 1 base, in that order; junction bases with no gene match: 2.

The sample holds a few counts of this clone. V and J are TRBV10-3 and TRBJ1-1; 8 bases line up with TRBD1. The CDR3 has 13 amino acids. Germline V gene sequence: CDR1 ENHRY, CDR2 SYGVKD. J gave up 5 bases and V 6 bases, and 5 bases lay outside the gene matches. In DNA form, the CDR3 reads TGTGCCATCAGCGGACAGGGTCGGACTGAAGCTTTCTTT. Protein: CAISGQGRTEAFF.

The chain couples TRBV7-2 to TRBJ1-5, with D possibly TRBD1 on 5 matching bases. Germline V gene lookup returns CDR1 SGHTA and CDR2 FQGNSA. The CDR3 sequence is 13 residues long. The V gene lost 6 bases and the J gene lost 5 bases, with 11 bases spanning the gap. The DNA for the CDR3 is TGTGCCAGCAGTTCAGGGATGGATCAGCCCCAGCATTTT. Translated: CASSSGMDQPQHF.

This chain uses TRBV30 with TRBJ1-2; maybe TRBD1 (5 bases). V lost 3 bases, J lost 8 bases, and 22 bases lay in between. This CDR3 has 15 amino acids. Per germline, CDR1 GTSNPN and CDR2 SVGIG (reference sequence). The CDR3 coding sequence is TGTGCCTGGAGCCCCACCTGGGACGGGGCCCACGGCTACACCTTC. Translated: CAWSPTWDGAHGYTF.

The V and J genes are TRBV11-2 and TRBJ1-5; a weak D match, TRBD1 (5 bases). With 5 bases removed from V and 0 bases from J, the gap between germline ends came to 11 bases. In germline, CDR1 is SGHAT, CDR2 FQNNGV. There are 15 residues in the CDR3. Written as DNA, the CDR3 is TGTGCCAGCAGCGTAGGGGCGGGTAGCAATCAGCCCCAGCATTTT. It codes for CASSVGAGSNQPQHF.

The chain links TRBV29-1 to TRBJ1-2; 7 nucleotides line up with TRBD1. Germline V gene sequence: CDR1 SQVTM, CDR2 ANQGSEA. CDR3 size: 14 residues. Trimming took 7 bases from V and 5 from J; bases not matched to a gene: 13. CDR3 in DNA: TGCAGCGCCGCAAGGCCAGGGGGAGTTTATGGCTACACCTTC. It encodes CSAARPGGVYGYTF.

The CDR3 here is CASSLLRSGTGLETLHF. The DNA for the CDR3 is TGTGCCAGCAGTTTATTGAGATCGGGGACAGGGTTGGAGACCCTCCACTTT. The chain recombines TRBV28 with TRBJ1-6; 9 nucleotides line up with TRBD1. The CDR3 spans 17 residues. The J segment lost 14 bases and the V segment lost 1 base, leaving 15 bases of the junction unmatched. The V gene's germline CDR1 is MDHEN and CDR2 SYDVKM. The variable domain in full, with the rest retrieved from reference TRBV28 and TRBJ1-6, is DVKVTQSSRYLVKRTGEKVFLECVQDMDHENMFWYRQDPGLGLRLIYFSYDVKMKEKGDIPEGYSVSREKKERFSLILESASTNQTSMYLCASSLLRSGTGLETLHFGNGTRLTVT.

The V call is TRBV19, the J call TRBJ2-5; 8 nucleotides align to TRBD1. The germline V gene has CDR1 LNHDA and CDR2 SQIVND (reference sequence). The CDR3 has 15 amino acids. V trimming: 5 bases; J trimming: 3 bases; junction bases outside the gene matches: 8. As DNA, the CDR3 is TGTGCCAGTAGTGCCGGACAGGGAGGTGAAGAGACCCAGTACTTC. Encoded protein: CASSAGQGGEETQYF.

The chain recombines TRBV4-2 with TRBJ2-1; D not resolved. V shed 4 bases and J shed 2 bases, with 12 bases lying between them. CDR3 length equals 15 residues. Germline CDR1 reads LGHNA; CDR2 reads YNFKEQ. CDR3 in DNA: TGTGCCAGCAGCCCTGCGGAGCTACCCTACAATGAGCAGTTCTTC. It yields the protein CASSPAELPYNEQFF.